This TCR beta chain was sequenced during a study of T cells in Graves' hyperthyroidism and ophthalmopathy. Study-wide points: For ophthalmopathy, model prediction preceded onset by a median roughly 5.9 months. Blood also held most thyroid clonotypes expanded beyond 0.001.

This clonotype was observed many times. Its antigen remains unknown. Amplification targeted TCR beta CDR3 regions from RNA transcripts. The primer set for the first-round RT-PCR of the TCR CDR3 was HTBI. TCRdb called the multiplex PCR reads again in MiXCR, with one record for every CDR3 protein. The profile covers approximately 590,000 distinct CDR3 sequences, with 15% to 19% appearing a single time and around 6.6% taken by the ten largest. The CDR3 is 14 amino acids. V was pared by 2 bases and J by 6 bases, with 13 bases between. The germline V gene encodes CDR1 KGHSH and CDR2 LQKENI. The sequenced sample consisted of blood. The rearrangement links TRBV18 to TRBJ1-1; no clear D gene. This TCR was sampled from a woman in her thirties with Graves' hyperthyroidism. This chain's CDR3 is CASSPVDQAPEAFF. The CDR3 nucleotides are TGTGCCAGCTCACCAGTGGATCAGGCACCTGAAGCTTTCTTT.